The 26 T cell receptor beta chains presented below share a single source sample, sequenced in a study of blood T cell repertoires in COVID-19. Data came from immunoSEQ multiplex PCR; TCRdb stores just in-frame clones and leaves some out. The data hold 80,000 to 100,000 clones, with roughly 79% observed a single time. Sequencing was performed on peripheral blood. Receptors originate from a human donor in a cohort sampled during active COVID-19.

This clone was observed a few times. The chain recombines TRBV6-5 with TRBJ2-5, with TRBD1 matching over 9 bases. CDR1 MNHEY and CDR2 SVGAGI come from the germline V gene. The V gene end was trimmed by 6 bases and the J gene end by 5 bases; junction bases not matched to a gene: 4. The CDR3 totals 13 residues. As DNA, the CDR3 is TGTGCCAGCAGCCGGGACAGGGATGAGACCCAGTACTTC. This gives the protein CASSRDRDETQYF.

The chain has TRBV10-3 and TRBJ1-4, with a tentative D call TRBD1 (6 bases). Between the trimmed V and J ends, which lost 10 bases and 6 bases, there was a span of 15 bases. The CDR3 spans 13 residues. The V gene's germline CDR1 is ENHRY and CDR2 SYGVKD. For the CDR3, the DNA is TGTGCCACCGCACAGGGCCGTGATGAAAAACTGTTTTTT. This gives the protein CATAQGRDEKLFF.

This clone was seen once. This sequence joins TRBV3-1 (or the pseudogene TRBV3-2) and TRBJ2-1; 9 nucleotides agree with TRBD2. This CDR3 spans 16 amino acids. V was pared by 4 bases and J by 6 bases, with 10 bases of the junction left unmatched. Germline CDR1 is LGHDT and CDR2 is YNNKEL (reference sequence). The CDR3 DNA reads TGTGCCAGCAGCCGGCCCGTGACTAGCGGCGGCAATGAGCAGTTCTTC. It specifies CASSRPVTSGGNEQFF.

V usage is TRBV19 and J usage is TRBJ1-2; D is unclear. CDR3 length: 13 residues. Trimming left V 6 bases short and J 2 bases short, with 10 bases between. In germline, CDR1 is LNHDA, CDR2 SQIVND (reference sequence). The CDR3 DNA sequence: TGTGCCAGTAGGGACTCTATGAACTATGGCTACACCTTC. This translates into CASRDSMNYGYTF. The complete variable domain, with remaining parts taken from reference TRBV19 and TRBJ1-2, reads DGGITQSPKYLFRKEGQNVTLSCEQNLNHDAMYWYRQDPGQGLRLIYYSQIVNDFQKGDIAEGYSVSREKKESFPLTVTSAQKNPTAFYLCASRDSMNYGYTFGSGTRLTVV.

The V gene is TRBV18, the J gene TRBJ1-1; 7 bases match TRBD1. The V segment lost 2 bases and the J segment 0 bases; nucleotides outside the gene matches: 3. CDR3 length: 15 amino acids. Germline CDR1 and CDR2: KGHSH and LQKENI. CDR3 region: CASSPGQVVNTEAFF. The CDR3 nucleotides are TGTGCCAGCTCACCAGGACAGGTGGTGAACACTGAAGCTTTCTTT.

This chain connects TRBV28 to TRBJ2-1, with 9 positions matching TRBD2. Trimming removed 7 bases from V and 5 bases from J; junction bases left unmatched: 9. The CDR3 consists of 15 residues. The germline V gene encodes CDR1 MDHEN and CDR2 SYDVKM. CDR3 bases: TGTGCCAGCACCAATAGCGGGAGTGCTAACAATGAGCAGTTCTTC. This translates into CASTNSGSANNEQFF.

V is TRBV19 and J is TRBJ2-2; TRBD2 matches at 14 bases. CDR3 length: 17 amino acids. V lost 7 bases to trimming and J lost 5 bases; unmatched junction nucleotides: 9. From germline, CDR1 is LNHDA and CDR2 SQIVND (reference sequence). Written as DNA, the CDR3 is TGTGCCAGTATGGGACTAGCGGGAGCAAAACTTACCGGGGAGCTGTTTTTT. Its protein product is CASMGLAGAKLTGELFF. Drawing the rest from reference TRBV19 and TRBJ2-2, the complete variable domain is DGGITQSPKYLFRKEGQNVTLSCEQNLNHDAMYWYRQDPGQGLRLIYYSQIVNDFQKGDIAEGYSVSREKKESFPLTVTSAQKNPTAFYLCASMGLAGAKLTGELFFGEGSRLTVL.

This chain connects TRBV28 to TRBJ2-7; the match to TRBD1 covers 8 bases. With V trimmed by 10 bases and J by 11 bases, 22 bases remained unmatched. Germline V lookup: CDR1 MDHEN, CDR2 SYDVKM. The length of the CDR3 is 15 residues. The CDR3 protein is CATTPTGATPPNEYF. The CDR3 DNA reads TGTGCCACCACCCCGACAGGGGCTACCCCCCCCAATGAGTACTTC. Combining the CDR3 with reference TRBV28 and TRBJ2-7 gives the whole variable domain DVKVTQSSRYLVKRTGEKVFLECVQDMDHENMFWYRQDPGLGLRLIYFSYDVKMKEKGDIPEGYSVSREKKERFSLILESASTNQTSMYLCATTPTGATPPNEYFGPGTRLTVT.

This clone was recorded only once. The chain carries TRBV6-5 and TRBJ1-1; tentative D call: TRBD1 (6 bases). V lost 0 bases, J lost 5 bases, and 13 bases lay in between. Germline assignment: CDR1 MNHEY and CDR2 SVGAGI. The CDR3 consists of 15 residues. In DNA, the CDR3 is TGTGCCAGCAGTTACTCGGGGAACAGGGTGACTGAAGCTTTCTTT. Its protein product is CASSYSGNRVTEAFF.

The chain links TRBV5-1 to TRBJ2-3, with 8 nucleotides matching TRBD1. The J segment lost 6 bases and the V segment lost 2 bases, leaving 5 bases of the junction unmatched. The CDR3 has 14 residues. From germline, CDR1 is SGHRS and CDR2 YFSETQ. CDR3 nucleotide sequence: TGCGCCAGCAGCTTAGGACAGGGAGCGGATACGCAGTATTTT. Amino acid sequence: CASSLGQGADTQYF.

The chain recombines TRBV5-6 with TRBJ1-5; D call uncertain. CDR1 and CDR2 from the germline V gene are SGHDT and YYEEEE. The CDR3 loop spans 15 amino acids. The V gene lost 0 bases and the J gene lost 0 bases, with 7 bases spanning the gap. The CDR3 DNA reads TGTGCCAGCAGCTTGGCAGGATATAGCAATCAGCCCCAGCATTTT. Protein product: CASSLAGYSNQPQHF.

This chain links TRBV18 with TRBJ1-5; D not certain. Germline CDR1 is KGHSH and CDR2 is LQKENI. With 6 bases removed from V and 2 bases from J, the gap between germline ends came to 14 bases. This CDR3 spans 15 amino acids. The CDR3 DNA reads TGTGCCAGCTCCCCCGACGGGAAGGGCAATCAGCCCCAGCATTTT. Translated, it gives CASSPDGKGNQPQHF.

The CDR3 bases are TGTGCCAGTAGTATCTCAGGGGCAGCCCGAGGGGACACTGAAGCTTTCTTT. Translation: CASSISGAARGDTEAFF. V gene TRBV19 combines with J gene TRBJ1-1; perhaps TRBD1 as D (6 bases). This CDR3 is built from 17 residues. V lost 3 bases and J 3 bases, leaving 20 bases between the germline ends. The germline CDR1 and CDR2 sequences are LNHDA and SQIVND (reference sequence).

The rearrangement uses TRBV4-1 and TRBJ2-7, with 9 bases identical to TRBD2. Germline lookup yields CDR1 MGHRA and CDR2 YSYEKL. The CDR3 has 18 residues. V dropped 0 bases and J dropped 4; count of bases not matched to a gene: 13. CDR3 region: CASSQDFILLAGKYEQYF. In nucleotides, the CDR3 is TGCGCCAGCAGCCAAGATTTCATCCTCCTAGCGGGGAAGTACGAGCAGTACTTC.

The chain has TRBV7-8 and TRBJ2-1; 14 nucleotides match TRBD2. The germline gives CDR1 SGHVS, CDR2 FQNEAQ. V dropped 5 bases and J dropped 1; count of bases not matched to a gene: 10. CDR3 length equals 19 residues. In DNA, the CDR3 is TGTGCCAGCAGCCCATCAGGGACTAGCGGGAGTGGTTCCTACAATGAGCAGTTCTTC. Amino acid sequence: CASSPSGTSGSGSYNEQFF. The full variable domain, its missing parts supplied by reference TRBV7-8 and TRBJ2-1, is GAGVSQSPRYKVAKRGQDVALRCDPISGHVSLFWYQQALGQGPEFLTYFQNEAQLDKSGLPSDRFFAERPEGSVSTLKIQRTQQEDSAVYLCASSPSGTSGSGSYNEQFFGPGTRLTVL.

The chain recombines TRBV19 with TRBJ2-1, with 7 positions matching TRBD1. V lost 4 bases to trimming and J lost 8 bases; unmatched junction nucleotides: 8. Germline V lookup: CDR1 LNHDA, CDR2 SQIVND (reference sequence). This CDR3 has 14 residues. The DNA for the CDR3 is TGTGCCAGTAGTAAACAGGGGTGGGTAGATGAGCAGTTCTTC. Its protein product is CASSKQGWVDEQFF.

This clone occurred a few times. The CDR3 here is CASSLGGGEKEKLFF. DNA for the CDR3: TGCGCCAGCAGCTTGGGGGGCGGAGAAAAAGAAAAACTGTTTTTT. The chain uses TRBV5-1 and TRBJ1-4; TRBD1 is a possible D gene (5 bases). The germline V and J ends were trimmed by 0 bases and 8 bases, with 14 bases remaining between them. The CDR3 is made up of 15 amino acids. CDR1 and CDR2 from the germline V gene are SGHRS and YFSETQ.

This clone was seen only once. This chain links TRBV7-6 with TRBJ1-2; 9 bases match TRBD1. With 3 bases clipped from V and 4 bases from J, the junction kept 3 bases outside the gene matches. CDR3 length: 14 amino acids. Germline CDR1 reads SGHVS; CDR2 reads FNYEAQ. CDR3 nucleotide sequence: TGTGCCAGCAGCTTGGGACAGGGCCTCTATGGCTACACCTTC. It encodes CASSLGQGLYGYTF.

This chain joins TRBV28 and TRBJ1-3; tentatively, D is TRBD1 (5 bases). Between the trimmed V and J ends, which lost 3 bases and 7 bases, there was a span of 13 bases. This CDR3 is built from 14 residues. The V gene's germline CDR1 is MDHEN and CDR2 SYDVKM. CDR3 region: CASSFLAGYNTIYF. The CDR3 nucleotides are TGTGCCAGCAGTTTTCTCGCAGGGTACAACACCATATATTTT. Filled out from reference TRBV28 and TRBJ1-3, the complete variable domain reads DVKVTQSSRYLVKRTGEKVFLECVQDMDHENMFWYRQDPGLGLRLIYFSYDVKMKEKGDIPEGYSVSREKKERFSLILESASTNQTSMYLCASSFLAGYNTIYFGEGSWLTVV.

This clone was counted at least ten times. The chain uses TRBV5-1 and TRBJ1-1, with TRBD1 matching over 7 bases. V shed 5 bases and J 0 bases; nucleotides not matched to a gene: 4. CDR3 length equals 14 residues. The germline V gene has CDR1 SGHRS and CDR2 YFSETQ. The CDR3 is CASSMGQLNTEAFF. The CDR3 nucleotides read TGCGCCAGCAGTATGGGACAGTTGAACACTGAAGCTTTCTTT.

This clone has a handful of counts. The chain combines TRBV14 with TRBJ2-6; D might be TRBD2 (6 bases). V lost 0 bases and J 1 base, leaving 13 bases between the germline ends. Germline CDR1 and CDR2: SGHDN and FVKESK. The CDR3 sequence is 18 residues long. The CDR3 loop is CASSQDWGLPSGANVLTF. The CDR3 DNA reads as TGTGCCAGCAGCCAAGATTGGGGACTGCCTTCTGGGGCCAACGTCCTGACTTTC.

The chain recombines TRBV18 with TRBJ2-3; D is possibly TRBD2 (6 bases). The CDR3 runs to 17 residues. Per germline, CDR1 KGHSH and CDR2 LQKENI. The V end lost 0 bases, the J end lost 0 bases, and 13 bases lay between the germline ends. CDR3 region: CASSPPASVPSTDTQYF. DNA for the CDR3: TGTGCCAGCTCACCACCGGCTAGCGTCCCGAGCACAGATACGCAGTATTTT.

The chain links TRBV11-2 to TRBJ2-1, with D perhaps TRBD1 (6 bases). Trimming removed 5 bases at V and 2 bases at J, with 16 bases between. Germline V gene sequence: CDR1 SGHAT, CDR2 FQNNGV. This CDR3 region has 16 residues. DNA for the CDR3: TGTGCCAGCAGCCCCTCCAGGGGCTATACCTACAATGAGCAGTTCTTC. It is translated as CASSPSRGYTYNEQFF.

The genes are TRBV3-1 (or the pseudogene TRBV3-2) and TRBJ1-5, with D uncertain. In germline, CDR1 is LGHDT, CDR2 YNNKEL (reference sequence). The germline V and J ends were trimmed by 0 bases and 6 bases, with 12 bases remaining between them. CDR3 length: 15 amino acids. This chain's CDR3 is CASSQDLGSRQPQHF. CDR3 in DNA: TGTGCCAGCAGCCAAGATCTCGGGTCGCGTCAGCCCCAGCATTTT.

The chain employs TRBV7-3 and TRBJ2-3; 12 nucleotides line up with TRBD2. The CDR3 has 15 amino acids. Trimming at V came to 5 bases and at J to 3 bases, leaving 3 bases not matched to a gene. Germline V lookup: CDR1 SGHTA, CDR2 FQGTGA. The CDR3 is CASSRTSGTTDTQYF. The CDR3 coding sequence is TGTGCCAGCAGCCGGACTAGCGGGACTACAGATACGCAGTATTTT. Using reference TRBV7-3 and TRBJ2-3 for the parts outside the CDR3, the full variable domain is GAGVSQTPSNKVTEKGKYVELRCDPISGHTALYWYRQSLGQGPEFLIYFQGTGAADDSGLPNDRFFAVRPEGSVSTLKIQRTERGDSAVYLCASSRTSGTTDTQYFGPGTRLTVL.

This chain uses TRBV5-1 with TRBJ2-1; 9 bases match TRBD2. Germline lookup yields CDR1 SGHRS and CDR2 YFSETQ. The J segment lost 6 bases and the V segment lost 0 bases, leaving 7 bases of the junction unmatched. The CDR3 consists of 16 residues. In DNA, the CDR3 is TGCGCCAGCAGCTTGGCGCGGCTAGCGGGGAGCAATGAGCAGTTCTTC. It specifies CASSLARLAGSNEQFF.